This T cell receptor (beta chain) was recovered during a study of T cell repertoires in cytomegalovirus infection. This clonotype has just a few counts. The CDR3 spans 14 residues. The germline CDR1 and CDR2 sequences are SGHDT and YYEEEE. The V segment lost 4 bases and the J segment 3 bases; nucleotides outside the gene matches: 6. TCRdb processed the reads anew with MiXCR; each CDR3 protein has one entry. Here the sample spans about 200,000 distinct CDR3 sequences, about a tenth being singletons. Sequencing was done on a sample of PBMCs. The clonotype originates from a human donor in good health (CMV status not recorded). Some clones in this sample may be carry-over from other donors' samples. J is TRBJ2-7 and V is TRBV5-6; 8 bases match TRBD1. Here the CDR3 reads CASSRTGRDYEQYF. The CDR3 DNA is TGTGCCAGCAGCCGGACAGGGCGAGACTACGAGCAGTACTTC.